The 27 T cell receptor beta chains in this list originate from one sample, sequenced in a study of cytomegalovirus exposure and HLA in healthy donors. PCR involved 60 Vbeta and 13 Jbeta primers. Here immunoSEQ multiplex PCR was the method, and the copy in TCRdb shows in-frame clones only, minus some. The data show 150,000 to 200,000 clones, more than 65% seen once. Material: PBMCs. The receptors here all came from a woman in her fifties or sixties in good health and CMV-seronegative.

This chain uses TRBV9 with TRBJ2-3; 10 bases map to TRBD2. Germline V gene lookup returns CDR1 SGDLS and CDR2 YYNGEE. V was pared by 1 base and J by 7 bases, with 6 bases of the junction left unmatched. The CDR3 contains 15 residues. Here the CDR3 DNA reads TGTGCCAGCAGCGTAAGCGGGGGGGCCGATAATACGCAGTATTTT. This codes for CASSVSGGADNTQYF.

The CDR3 coding sequence is TGTGCCAGCAGTTTAAGAGAGGGACTGCGGGCCCTCAATCAGCCCCAGCATTTT. Protein sequence: CASSLREGLRALNQPQHF. V gene TRBV28 combines with J gene TRBJ1-5; TRBD1 is a possible D gene (5 bases). Trimming pared 2 bases from V and 3 bases from J, leaving 20 bases between. This CDR3 contains 18 residues. Germline CDR1 and CDR2: MDHEN and SYDVKM.

The chain recombines TRBV6-5 with TRBJ2-3, with 8 bases matching TRBD2. V shed 5 bases and J 3 bases; nucleotides not matched to a gene: 7. This CDR3 has 15 amino acids. CDR1 is MNHEY, CDR2 SVGAGI, per germline. Here the CDR3 DNA reads TGTGCCAGCAGTCAGCGGGGGACCTGGACAGATACGCAGTATTTT. Translation: CASSQRGTWTDTQYF.

This clone was detected a few times. The CDR3 DNA reads as TGTGCCAGCAGGTGGTCGGCGGACGAGCAGTACTTC. It yields the protein CASRWSADEQYF. The chain uses TRBV5-5 and TRBJ2-7; D is unclear. Trimming removed 5 bases at V and 5 bases at J, with 11 bases between. The CDR3 has 12 amino acids. Germline CDR1 SGHKS, CDR2 YYEKEE (reference sequence).

J is TRBJ1-6 and V is TRBV7-4; D perhaps matches TRBD1 (5 bases). Trimming pared 2 bases from V and 13 bases from J, leaving 15 bases between. Germline values: CDR1 SGHVT, CDR2 SQSDAQ. This CDR3 spans 14 amino acids. This CDR3 is CASSLLQVRCPLHF. For the CDR3, the DNA is TGTGCCAGCAGCTTACTACAGGTAAGGTGCCCCCTCCACTTT.

V and J are TRBV10-3 and TRBJ1-3; D is possibly TRBD1 (6 bases). The CDR3 consists of 16 residues. Germline V gene lookup returns CDR1 ENHRY and CDR2 SYGVKD. Trimming stripped 9 bases from V and 0 bases from J, with 18 bases between. CDR3 DNA sequence: TGTGCCATTCTACAGACAGGACGCTCCTCTGGAAACACCATATATTTT. Translating gives CAILQTGRSSGNTIYF.

The rearrangement links TRBV18 to TRBJ1-2; TRBD1 is a possible D gene (6 bases). The CDR3 is 16 amino acids. The V gene lost 0 bases and the J gene lost 5 bases, with 16 bases spanning the gap. In germline, CDR1 is KGHSH, CDR2 LQKENI. The CDR3 loop is CASSPPAGGLGYGYTF. CDR3 nucleotide sequence: TGTGCCAGCTCACCACCAGCGGGGGGGCTCGGGTATGGCTACACCTTC. The full variable domain, rest sourced from reference TRBV18 and TRBJ1-2, is NAGVMQNPRHLVRRRGQEARLRCSPMKGHSHVYWYRQLPEEGLKFMVYLQKENIIDESGMPKERFSAEFPKEGPSILRIQQVVRGDSAAYFCASSPPAGGLGYGYTFGSGTRLTVV.

This chain links TRBV7-2 with TRBJ1-2, with a weak D call TRBD1 (5 bases). With 7 bases removed from V and 1 base from J, the gap between germline ends came to 10 bases. CDR1 and CDR2 (germline): SGHTA, FQGNSA. The CDR3 consists of 13 residues. This CDR3 reads CASTPGINYGYTF. CDR3 nucleotides: TGTGCCAGCACCCCAGGGATTAACTATGGCTACACCTTC.

The CDR3 region is CASSPVEKTNIQYF. CDR3 DNA sequence: TGTGCCAGCAGCCCTGTAGAGAAAACAAACATTCAGTACTTC. The V and J genes are TRBV6-5 and TRBJ2-4; D gene ambiguous. This CDR3 comprises 14 residues. V lost 6 bases and J lost 6, with 15 bases in between. Germline assignment: CDR1 MNHEY and CDR2 SVGAGI.

This chain connects TRBV7-2 to TRBJ2-1; D might be TRBD2 (7 bases). The CDR3 runs 15 residues. CDR1 is SGHTA and CDR2 is FQGNSA in the germline V gene. The V gene lost 7 bases and the J gene lost 2 bases, with 15 bases spanning the gap. The CDR3 coding sequence is TGTGCCAGCACGCTAGGGGGGGCAGCCTACAATGAGCAGTTCTTC. This codes for CASTLGGAAYNEQFF. Filled out from reference TRBV7-2 and TRBJ2-1, the complete variable domain reads GAGVSQSPSNKVTEKGKDVELRCDPISGHTALYWYRQSLGQGLEFLIYFQGNSAPDKSGLPSDRFSAERTGGSVSTLTIQRTQQEDSAVYLCASTLGGAAYNEQFFGPGTRLTVL.

A remark on this clone: An end of the junction differs from the germline gene, which may be a read error. The V gene is TRBV7-7, the J gene TRBJ2-5, with D perhaps TRBD1 (6 bases). The length of the CDR3 is 16 residues. Germline CDR1 SSHAT, CDR2 FNYEAQ (reference sequence). The CDR3: CASSPGQLPFQETQYF. In nucleotides, the CDR3 is TGTGCTAGCAGTCCAGGACAGCTACCCTTTCAAGAGACCCAGTACTTC.

This chain uses TRBV28 with TRBJ1-1, with D possibly being TRBD1 (6 bases). Trimming removed 8 bases at V and 1 base at J, with 17 bases between. The CDR3 length is 15 residues. Germline CDR1 reads MDHEN; CDR2 reads SYDVKM. CDR3 DNA sequence: TGTGCCAGCCTAGAACAGGGTGGCCGGAACACTGAAGCTTTCTTT. Translating gives CASLEQGGRNTEAFF.

In its sample, this clone was seen once. J is TRBJ1-2 and V is TRBV6-6; 8 bases map to TRBD1. Unmatched junction bases numbered 7, after V lost 5 bases and J lost 5 bases. The CDR3 consists of 14 residues. CDR1 and CDR2 (germline): MNHNY, SVGAGI (reference sequence). The CDR3 region is CASSTSQGAYGYTF. The CDR3 nucleotides are TGTGCCAGCAGTACATCGCAGGGGGCGTATGGCTACACCTTC.

With regard to this clone: The junction differs from germline at one of its ends, possibly a read error. This chain uses TRBV7-7 with TRBJ1-5, with D maybe TRBD1 (5 bases). Germline-derived CDR1 and CDR2 are SSHAT and FNYEAQ (reference sequence). The CDR3 contains 13 residues. The CDR3 coding sequence is TGTGCTAGCAGCTTAGGGGCCGGTCAGCCCCAGCATTTT. It is translated as CASSLGAGQPQHF.

The count of this clone is one. This chain links TRBV30 with TRBJ1-3; maybe TRBD1 (5 bases). Germline V gene data show CDR1 as GTSNPN and CDR2 as SVGIG (reference sequence). The CDR3 length is 13 residues. V was clipped by 0 bases and J by 3 bases, with 6 bases between them. The CDR3 DNA reads as TGTGCCTGGAGTGTGGGACTTGGAAACACCATATATTTT. Its translation: CAWSVGLGNTIYF.

CDR3 sequence reads: CASAPGQKNEKLFF. The CDR3 region has the DNA TGTGCCAGTGCACCGGGACAGAAGAATGAAAAACTGTTTTTT. The V and J genes are TRBV19 and TRBJ1-4; 7 bases line up with TRBD1. V was clipped by 8 bases and J by 5 bases; unmatched bases: 8. This CDR3 region has 14 residues. CDR1 and CDR2 (germline): LNHDA, SQIVND (reference sequence). The complete variable domain, with remaining parts taken from reference TRBV19 and TRBJ1-4, reads DGGITQSPKYLFRKEGQNVTLSCEQNLNHDAMYWYRQDPGQGLRLIYYSQIVNDFQKGDIAEGYSVSREKKESFPLTVTSAQKNPTAFYLCASAPGQKNEKLFFGSGTQLSVL.

The chain carries TRBV11-2 and TRBJ1-1; D possibly corresponds to TRBD1 (5 bases). Germline V CDR1 and CDR2: SGHAT, FQNNGV. The CDR3 has 15 amino acids. V lost 4 bases and J lost 4, with 16 bases in between. CDR3: CASSWGRGGGTEAFF. The CDR3 coding sequence is TGTGCCAGCAGCTGGGGACGGGGCGGGGGCACTGAAGCTTTCTTT.

The CDR3 reads CASSLLTNYGYTF. The CDR3 coding sequence is TGCGCCAGCAGCTTGCTTACAAACTATGGCTACACCTTC. The V call is TRBV5-1, the J call TRBJ1-2; D remains ambiguous. Looked up from germline, CDR1 is SGHRS and CDR2 is YFSETQ. The CDR3 is 13 amino acids. Trimming took off 1 base at V and 2 bases at J, with 6 bases between the two ends. The whole variable domain, filled in from reference TRBV5-1 and TRBJ1-2, reads KAGVTQTPRYLIKTRGQQVTLSCSPISGHRSVSWYQQTPGQGLQFLFEYFSETQRNKGNFPGRFSGRQFSNSRSEMNVSTLELGDSALYLCASSLLTNYGYTFGSGTRLTVV.

CDR3 amino acids: CASRGDRAYYGYTF. The CDR3 DNA sequence: TGTGCCAGCAGGGGGGACAGGGCTTACTATGGCTACACCTTC. V and J are TRBV2 and TRBJ1-2, with 9 bases matching TRBD1. The V gene's germline CDR1 is SNHLY and CDR2 FYNNEI. After removal of 6 bases from V and 3 bases from J, the junction contained 5 bases not matched to a gene. The CDR3 has 14 amino acids. Combining the CDR3 with reference TRBV2 and TRBJ1-2 gives the whole variable domain EPEVTQTPSHQVTQMGQEVILRCVPISNHLYFYWYRQILGQKVEFLVSFYNNEISEKSEIFDDQFSVERPDGSNFTLKIRSTKLEDSAMYFCASRGDRAYYGYTFGSGTRLTVV.

CDR3 nucleotides: TGTGCCAGCAGAGTGGCGGGGGGAGAGACCCAGTACTTC. This codes for CASRVAGGETQYF. This chain joins TRBV7-9 and TRBJ2-5; TRBD2 matches at 8 bases. With V trimmed by 6 bases and J by 4 bases, 4 bases remained unmatched. The CDR3 contains 13 residues. Per germline, CDR1 SEHNR and CDR2 FQNEAQ (reference sequence). Full variable domain (rest looked up from reference TRBV7-9 and TRBJ2-5): DTGVSQNPRHKITKRGQNVTFRCDPISEHNRLYWYRQTLGQGPEFLTYFQNEAQLEKSRLLSDRFSAERPKGSFSTLEIQRTEQGDSAMYLCASRVAGGETQYFGPGTRLLVL.

V usage is TRBV7-3 and J usage is TRBJ2-5, with D uncertain. The germline gives CDR1 SGHTA, CDR2 FQGTGA. The CDR3 totals 13 residues. The germline V and J ends were trimmed by 1 base and 5 bases, with 8 bases remaining between them. The CDR3 bases are TGTGCCAGCAGCTTAATGAGGAGTGAGACCCAGTACTTC. As protein: CASSLMRSETQYF.

This sequence joins TRBV4-3 and TRBJ1-5, with D possibly TRBD1 on 6 matching bases. The germline CDR1 and CDR2 sequences are LGHNA and YSLEER. This CDR3 has 15 amino acids. V lost 0 bases to trimming and J lost 4 bases, with 10 bases between them. The CDR3 here is CASSQERGPNQPQHF. In DNA, the CDR3 is TGCGCCAGCAGCCAAGAGCGGGGGCCTAATCAGCCCCAGCATTTT.

Of note for this clone: The sample holds other DNA sequences that translate to the same CDR3. J is TRBJ2-5 and V is TRBV7-2; TRBD1 matches 8 bases. CDR1 is SGHTA, CDR2 FQGNSA, per germline. This CDR3 has 13 residues. The trim removed 10 bases at V and 4 bases at J, leaving 8 bases unmatched. Here the CDR3 reads CANKLTGGETQYF. As DNA, the CDR3 is TGTGCCAACAAACTCACAGGGGGAGAGACCCAGTACTTC.

The chain is built from TRBV25-1 and TRBJ1-4, with TRBD1 matching 8 bases. After removal of 2 bases from V and 2 bases from J, the junction contained 10 bases not matched to a gene. This CDR3 has 18 residues. The germline V gene has CDR1 MGHDK and CDR2 SYGVNS. The CDR3 protein is CASSERTGIMVTNEKLFF. The DNA of the CDR3 is TGTGCCAGCAGTGAACGGACAGGGATCATGGTCACTAATGAAAAACTGTTTTTT. The full variable domain, with the rest looked up from reference TRBV25-1 and TRBJ1-4, is EADIYQTPRYLVIGTGKKITLECSQTMGHDKMYWYQQDPGMELHLIHYSYGVNSTEKGDLSSESTVSRIRTEHFPLTLESARPSHTSQYLCASSERTGIMVTNEKLFFGSGTQLSVL.

This chain links TRBV7-2 with TRBJ2-7; D uncertain. The CDR3 consists of 14 residues. V gave up 2 bases and J gave up 3 bases, with 11 bases separating them. Germline CDR1 and CDR2: SGHTA and FQGNSA. Here the CDR3 DNA reads TGTGCCAGCAGCTTATTACACTACGGCTACGAGCAGTACTTC. This gives the protein CASSLLHYGYEQYF.

The chain is built from TRBV4-3 and TRBJ2-7; D not certain. The CDR3 sequence is 14 residues long. The germline gives CDR1 LGHNA, CDR2 YSLEER. The V gene lost 2 bases and the J gene lost 6 bases, with 14 bases spanning the gap. The CDR3, as DNA: TGCGCCAGCAGCCAAATAAGTTTAACCGGCGAGCAGTACTTC. This encodes CASSQISLTGEQYF.

The V call is TRBV19, the J call TRBJ1-5, with 8 bases identical to TRBD1. The J segment lost 1 base and the V segment lost 8 bases, leaving 4 bases of the junction unmatched. The CDR3 sequence is 14 residues long. CDR1 LNHDA and CDR2 SQIVND come from the germline V gene (reference sequence). Here the CDR3 reads CASADRESNQPQHF. CDR3 in DNA: TGTGCCAGTGCGGACAGGGAAAGCAATCAGCCCCAGCATTTT.